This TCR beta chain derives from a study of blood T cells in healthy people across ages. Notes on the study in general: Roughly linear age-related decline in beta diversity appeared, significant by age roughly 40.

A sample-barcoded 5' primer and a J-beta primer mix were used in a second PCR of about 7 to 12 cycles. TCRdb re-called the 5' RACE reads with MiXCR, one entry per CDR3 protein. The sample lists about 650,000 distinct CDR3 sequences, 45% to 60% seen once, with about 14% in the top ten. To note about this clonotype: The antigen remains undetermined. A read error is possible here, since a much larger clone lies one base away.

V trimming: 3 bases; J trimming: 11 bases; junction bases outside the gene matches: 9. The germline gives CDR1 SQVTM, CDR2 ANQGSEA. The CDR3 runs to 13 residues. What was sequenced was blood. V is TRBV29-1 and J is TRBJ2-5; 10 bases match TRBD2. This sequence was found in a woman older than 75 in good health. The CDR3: CSVELAGANEQYF. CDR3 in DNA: TGCAGCGTTGAGCTAGCGGGGGCCAATGAGCAGTACTTC.